A selection of T cell receptor beta chains follows, all from one sample in a study of cytomegalovirus exposure and HLA in healthy donors. The protocol was immunoSEQ multiplex PCR, while the TCRdb copy is restricted to in-frame clones and leaves out a portion. The profile shows around 130,000 clones, roughly 90% of them singletons. Sample: PBMCs. The origin of the receptors is a man aged 25 to 40 in good health and CMV-seronegative. Both conserved end residues are part of each CDR3. The order of the fields is clone size, J gene, V gene, D gene, CDR3 DNA, CDR3 protein. D genes are given only for firm matches. Clone size is not always given. Where it is, it says once, few, many or a class for expanded clones.

size: .; J: TRBJ2-5; V: TRBV7-2; D: .; DNA: TGTGCCAGCAGCGAGCGCTCCGGGACATGGGAGACCCAGTACTTC; CDR3: CASSERSGTWETQYF
size: .; J: TRBJ2-1; V: TRBV5-4; D: .; DNA: TGTGCCAGCAGCTTGGAGGGGCGTCAAGGCAATGAGCAGTTCTTC; CDR3: CASSLEGRQGNEQFF
size: .; J: TRBJ2-7; V: TRBV19; D: .; DNA: TGTGCCAGTAGTATGGCTGGGGGCAGGGTCGCCTACGAGCAGTACTTC; CDR3: CASSMAGGRVAYEQYF
size: .; J: TRBJ2-7; V: TRBV14; D: .; DNA: TGTGCCAGCAGCTACGAACCGACCGTCGGGGAGCAGTACTTC; CDR3: CASSYEPTVGEQYF
size: .; J: TRBJ1-6; V: TRBV6-1; D: TRBD1; DNA: TGTGCCAGCAGTAAGGACAGGGTCTATAATTCACCCCTCCACTTT; CDR3: CASSKDRVYNSPLHF
size: .; J: TRBJ1-1; V: TRBV4-1; D: .; DNA: TGCGCCAGCAGCCACGGGGGCACTGAAGCTTTCTTT; CDR3: CASSHGGTEAFF
size: once; J: TRBJ2-6; V: TRBV25-1; D: .; DNA: TGTGCCAGCAGACAAGCAGGGTCTGGGGCCAACGTCCTGACTTTC; CDR3: CASRQAGSGANVLTF
size: .; J: TRBJ1-2; V: TRBV9; D: TRBD1; DNA: TGTGCCAGCAGCGTATCCGGGACAGGGGTCTATGGCTACACCTTC; CDR3: CASSVSGTGVYGYTF
size: once; J: TRBJ2-7; V: TRBV27; D: TRBD2; DNA: TGTGCCAGCAGGGGGGCAGGACTAGCGGGAGACGAGCAGTACTTC; CDR3: CASRGAGLAGDEQYF
size: .; J: TRBJ2-5; V: TRBV5-6; D: TRBD1; DNA: TGTGCCAGCAGCCTACTCGGGACAGTACAAGAGACCCAGTACTTC; CDR3: CASSLLGTVQETQYF
size: .; J: TRBJ2-7; V: TRBV14; D: TRBD2; DNA: TGTGCCAGCAGCCAAGGTCCCTATCTAGCGGACGATGACGAGCAGTACTTC; CDR3: CASSQGPYLADDDEQYF
size: .; J: TRBJ2-7; V: TRBV4-3; D: TRBD2; DNA: TGCGCCAGCAGCCAAGAGACGACTAGCGGCCACTACGAGCAGTACTTC; CDR3: CASSQETTSGHYEQYF
size: .; J: TRBJ2-7; V: TRBV19; D: .; DNA: TGTGCCAGTACCTCGGGGCAGGGCAGGGGCTTCGAGCAGTACTTC; CDR3: CASTSGQGRGFEQYF
size: .; J: TRBJ2-1; V: TRBV7-7; D: TRBD2; DNA: TGTGCCAGCAGCTTACAACTAGCGGGAGGTAATGAGCAGTTCTTC; CDR3: CASSLQLAGGNEQFF
size: .; J: TRBJ1-2; V: TRBV29-1; D: TRBD1; DNA: TGCAGCGTCTCGCCACAGGGGTTTAGGGGCTACACCTTC; CDR3: CSVSPQGFRGYTF
size: .; J: TRBJ2-5; V: TRBV29-1; D: .; DNA: TGCAGCGGCGGAGGGGCTCAGGGAGAGACCCAGTACTTC; CDR3: CSGGGAQGETQYF
size: .; J: TRBJ2-1; V: TRBV27; D: TRBD2; DNA: TGTGCCAGCAGTTCAAGACTAGCGGGAGCCACAATCGGGGAGCAGTTCTTC; CDR3: CASSSRLAGATIGEQFF
size: .; J: TRBJ1-1; V: TRBV6-6; D: TRBD1; DNA: TGTGCCAGCAGAAATGGACAGGGCAGAGGGAACACTGAAGCTTTCTTT; CDR3: CASRNGQGRGNTEAFF
size: .; J: TRBJ2-2; V: TRBV30; D: .; DNA: TGTGCCTGGAGTGTTCCCTCTAACCTCGAAAGGAGGGGGCGGGAGCTGTTTTTT; CDR3: CAWSVPSNLERRGRELFF